This entry lists 31 T cell receptor beta chains sequenced from one sample in a study of T cell repertoires in cytomegalovirus infection. TCRdb passed the reads through MiXCR, listing each CDR3 protein once. Of around 570,000 distinct CDR3 sequences in the sample, almost 40% were seen once. These TCRs are of unknown antigen specificity. This material consisted of cultured PBMCs, taken from culture after CMV antigen stimulation. All receptors derive from a human donor in good health (CMV status not recorded). Some clones in this sample may be carry-over from other donors' samples.

In this sample, this clonotype turned up many times. This chain joins TRBV7-8 and TRBJ2-3; D possibly matches TRBD1 or TRBD2 (5 bases each). Looked up from germline, CDR1 is SGHVS and CDR2 is FQNEAQ. Trimming left V 4 bases short and J 2 bases short, with 13 bases between. CDR3 length: 15 amino acids. This CDR3 reads CASSSGPGTTDTQYF. The CDR3 DNA reads TGTGCCAGCAGCTCTGGGCCAGGGACCACAGATACGCAGTATTTT.

The rearrangement joins TRBV6-2 or TRBV6-3 to TRBJ2-2; no definite D call. Trimming pared 6 bases from V and 6 bases from J, leaving 8 bases between. The CDR3 is 12 residues long. CDR1 is MNHEY and CDR2 is SVGEGT in the germline V gene. The CDR3 DNA sequence: TGTGCCAGCAGACGAATGTCCGGGGAGCTGTTTTTT. It translates to CASRRMSGELFF.

This clonotype showed up just a few times. The chain joins TRBV10-3 to TRBJ2-7, with a possible D match to TRBD1 (6 bases). This CDR3 spans 13 amino acids. Germline CDR1 is ENHRY and CDR2 is SYGVKD. V lost 4 bases and J lost 5, with 12 bases in between. Here the CDR3 DNA reads TGTGCCATCAGTGCTGACAGGCCCGACGAGCAGTACTTC. The encoded protein is CAISADRPDEQYF.

V is TRBV18 and J is TRBJ2-5; D is ambiguous. Germline values: CDR1 KGHSH, CDR2 LQKENI. The V gene lost 7 bases and the J gene lost 2 bases, with 11 bases spanning the gap. The CDR3 totals 13 residues. CDR3 sequence: CASCRGEQETQYF. The DNA of the CDR3 is TGTGCCAGCTGCCGTGGAGAGCAAGAGACCCAGTACTTC.

This clonotype was recorded once. V usage is TRBV2 and J usage is TRBJ2-7; perhaps TRBD2 as D (6 bases). The CDR3 runs 14 residues. Trimming removed 1 base from V and 2 bases from J, with 9 bases in between. CDR1 is SNHLY, CDR2 FYNNEI, per germline. In DNA form, the CDR3 reads TGTGCCAGCAGTGAAGACGGGAGCCCCTACGAGCAGTACTTC. Its translation is CASSEDGSPYEQYF.

The rearrangement links TRBV2 to TRBJ2-3; TRBD2 aligns across 12 bases. The CDR3 consists of 17 residues. The germline V gene encodes CDR1 SNHLY and CDR2 FYNNEI. Trimming took 5 bases from V and 2 from J; bases not matched to a gene: 8. The CDR3 region has the DNA TGTGCCAGCAGTCCTCGACTAGCGGGGGACCTCACAGATACGCAGTATTTT. Its translation is CASSPRLAGDLTDTQYF.

Only a few counts were recorded for this clonotype. The chain carries TRBV4-3 and TRBJ1-1; D is ambiguous. The V end lost 1 base, the J end lost 5 bases, and 14 bases lay between the germline ends. This CDR3 contains 15 residues. The V gene's germline CDR1 is LGHNA and CDR2 YSLEER. CDR3 residues: CASSQGIGGRTEAFF. In DNA form, the CDR3 reads TGCGCCAGCAGCCAAGGTATTGGAGGGCGGACTGAAGCTTTCTTT.

This clonotype was observed a few times. The V call is TRBV27, the J call TRBJ1-5; D is perhaps TRBD1 (5 bases). V was trimmed by 4 bases and J by 3 bases, leaving 13 bases between them. CDR1 MNHEY and CDR2 SMNVEV come from the germline V gene (reference sequence). This CDR3 region has 15 residues. The DNA for the CDR3 is TGTGCCAGCAGTTGGTTTGGGGGGTCCAATCAGCCCCAGCATTTT. It encodes CASSWFGGSNQPQHF.

This clonotype was counted ten times or more. This chain's CDR3 is CASSLGGQGISETQYF. Written as DNA, the CDR3 is TGTGCCAGCAGCTTAGGGGGACAGGGGATTTCAGAGACCCAGTACTTC. The gene calls are TRBV7-8 and TRBJ2-5; TRBD1 agrees at 10 bases. Germline V gene sequence: CDR1 SGHVS, CDR2 FQNEAQ. The V segment lost 1 base and the J segment 4 bases; nucleotides outside the gene matches: 6. The CDR3 extends over 16 amino acids.

The chain recombines TRBV7-9 with TRBJ1-1; 8 positions agree with TRBD1. This CDR3 has 15 amino acids. In germline, CDR1 is SEHNR, CDR2 FQNEAQ (reference sequence). V was clipped by 5 bases and J by 0 bases; unmatched bases: 5. The CDR3 region is CASSKGQVLNTEAFF. The DNA for the CDR3 is TGTGCCAGCAGCAAGGGACAGGTCTTGAACACTGAAGCTTTCTTT.

The rearrangement uses TRBV7-2 and TRBJ1-6; no clear D gene. Per the germline V gene, CDR1 is SGHTA and CDR2 is FQGNSA. V gave up 1 base and J gave up 14 bases, with 9 bases separating them. This CDR3 contains 12 residues. The CDR3 here is CASSLVRTTLHF. The CDR3 DNA reads as TGTGCCAGCAGCTTAGTTCGAACCACCCTCCACTTT.

This clonotype was observed at least ten times. V gene TRBV7-2 combines with J gene TRBJ2-3; the D is unclear. This CDR3 is 14 amino acids long. Trimming took 6 bases from V and 1 from J, leaving 11 bases between them. Germline loops: CDR1 SGHTA, CDR2 FQGNSA. The CDR3 coding sequence is TGTGCCAGCAGTTTTGGACCGGGCACAGATACGCAGTATTTT. Translating gives CASSFGPGTDTQYF.

The count of this clonotype is one. The chain combines TRBV7-4 with TRBJ2-3, with TRBD2 matching 14 bases. The V segment lost 5 bases and the J segment 4 bases; nucleotides outside the gene matches: 2. Germline assignment: CDR1 SGHVT and CDR2 SQSDAQ. The CDR3 loop spans 15 amino acids. CDR3 DNA sequence: TGTGCCAGCAGCCAGGGACTAGCGGGAGCAGATACGCAGTATTTT. This codes for CASSQGLAGADTQYF.

This clonotype appeared many times. J is TRBJ1-2 and V is TRBV7-2; D gene unclear. The length of the CDR3 is 16 residues. Trimming removed 7 bases from V and 1 base from J, with 19 bases in between. In germline, CDR1 is SGHTA, CDR2 FQGNSA. This chain's CDR3 is CASTPVVGGFNYGYTF. Written as DNA, the CDR3 is TGTGCCAGCACCCCAGTGGTAGGAGGGTTTAACTATGGCTACACCTTC.

To note about this clonotype: The junction shows a germline mismatch at one end, possibly a read error. The chain has TRBV7-2 and TRBJ2-1, with 9 positions matching TRBD2. Germline CDR1 and CDR2: SGHTA and FQGNSA. The CDR3 runs to 16 residues. The CDR3 bases are TGTGACAGCAGCTTAGTTATAGCGGGAGAGTACAATGAGCAGTTCTTC. Protein: CDSSLVIAGEYNEQFF.

The chain has TRBV6-1 and TRBJ2-7; weak D call: TRBD2 (7 bases). Germline-derived CDR1 and CDR2 are MNHNS and SASEGT. With 6 bases removed from V and 4 bases from J, the gap between germline ends came to 22 bases. The CDR3 has 16 amino acids. The CDR3 is CASRNQRDTPAYEQYF. The CDR3 nucleotides are TGTGCCAGCAGAAACCAGCGGGACACCCCGGCGTACGAGCAGTACTTC.

The J gene is TRBJ2-7, the V gene TRBV7-2; the match to TRBD2 covers 12 bases. The CDR3 spans 15 residues. Germline V gene lookup returns CDR1 SGHTA and CDR2 FQGNSA. V gave up 6 bases and J gave up 2 bases; unmatched junction bases: 5. The CDR3 DNA follows: TGTGCCAGCAGTAGGACTAGCGGGGCAACCTACGAGCAGTACTTC. Residues: CASSRTSGATYEQYF. Filled out from reference TRBV7-2 and TRBJ2-7, the complete variable domain reads GAGVSQSPSNKVTEKGKDVELRCDPISGHTALYWYRQSLGQGLEFLIYFQGNSAPDKSGLPSDRFSAERTGGSVSTLTIQRTQQEDSAVYLCASSRTSGATYEQYFGPGTRLTVT.

The chain uses TRBV7-2 and TRBJ1-3; D perhaps matches TRBD1 (5 bases). This CDR3 is 14 amino acids long. Deletions cut 6 bases from V and 2 bases from J, with 11 bases between. Germline values: CDR1 SGHTA, CDR2 FQGNSA. The CDR3 reads CASRVGGTGNTIYF. Written as DNA, the CDR3 is TGTGCCAGCAGAGTGGGGGGTACTGGAAACACCATATATTTT.

This chain uses TRBV6-1 with TRBJ2-1; D is perhaps TRBD2 (6 bases). This CDR3 comprises 13 residues. V shed 6 bases and J shed 7 bases, with 13 bases lying between them. Per the germline V gene, CDR1 is MNHNS and CDR2 is SASEGT. DNA of the CDR3: TGTGCCAGCAGGGGGACTGCTGGGAATGAGCAGTTCTTC. Protein product: CASRGTAGNEQFF.

This clonotype was picked up a small number of times. The chain couples TRBV6-2 or TRBV6-3 to TRBJ2-1; D perhaps matches TRBD2 (5 bases). The CDR3 is 12 amino acids. Germline V gene sequence: CDR1 MNHEY, CDR2 SVGEGT. Trimming left V 8 bases short and J 10 bases short, with 15 bases between. The CDR3 loop is CASSQRAGEQFF. The DNA for the CDR3 is TGTGCCAGCTCTCAGAGGGCCGGGGAGCAGTTCTTC.

This chain links TRBV7-8 with TRBJ2-3; 9 bases are shared with TRBD1. The ends lost 5 bases at V and 2 bases at J; junction bases unmatched: 5. CDR1 is SGHVS and CDR2 is FQNEAQ in the germline V gene. There are 15 residues in the CDR3. The CDR3 is CASSRDRADTDTQYF. The CDR3 region has the DNA TGTGCCAGCAGCCGGGACAGGGCAGACACAGATACGCAGTATTTT.

This clonotype occurred many times. The chain is built from TRBV7-6 and TRBJ1-1, with a tentative D call TRBD1 (5 bases). CDR3 size: 12 residues. Trimming pared 2 bases from V and 9 bases from J, leaving 10 bases between. The V gene's germline CDR1 is SGHVS and CDR2 FNYEAQ. This CDR3 reads CASSLSAGKAFF. The DNA of the CDR3 is TGTGCCAGCAGCTTATCAGCAGGGAAAGCTTTCTTT.

This clonotype was seen many times. The chain joins TRBV7-9 to TRBJ2-3; D is unclear. The CDR3 loop spans 13 amino acids. The V gene's germline CDR1 is SEHNR and CDR2 FQNEAQ (reference sequence). Between the trimmed V and J ends, which lost 5 bases and 5 bases, there was a span of 11 bases. This CDR3 reads CASSRAVLDTQYF. In DNA form, the CDR3 reads TGTGCCAGCAGCCGGGCGGTTTTAGATACGCAGTATTTT.

This clonotype has just one count. The V call is TRBV12-3 or TRBV12-4, the J call TRBJ2-5; tentative D call: TRBD2 (5 bases). V was clipped by 6 bases and J by 1 base, with 6 bases between them. The CDR3 consists of 12 residues. CDR3 amino acids: CASRRAQETQYF. CDR3 sequence (DNA): TGTGCCAGCAGGAGGGCCCAAGAGACCCAGTACTTC.

The genes are TRBV28 and TRBJ1-4; D gene unclear. CDR3 size: 14 residues. V lost 5 bases and J 10 bases, leaving 17 bases between the germline ends. CDR1 is MDHEN, CDR2 SYDVKM, per germline. CDR3 protein: CASSRTETPGKLFF. The CDR3 DNA is TGTGCCAGCAGTAGGACCGAGACTCCGGGAAAACTGTTTTTT.

This clonotype was counted only a few times. V and J are TRBV12-3 or TRBV12-4 and TRBJ1-1, with TRBD1 as a possible D gene (5 bases). V was pared by 2 bases and J by 5 bases, with 15 bases between. The CDR3 covers 15 residues. This chain's CDR3 is CASSLSGWKGTEAFF. As DNA, the CDR3 is TGTGCCAGCAGTTTATCAGGGTGGAAGGGAACTGAAGCTTTCTTT.

This clonotype was seen only a few times. This chain joins TRBV12-3 or TRBV12-4 and TRBJ2-1; TRBD2 might be the D (6 bases). This CDR3 contains 18 residues. The V and J ends lost 4 bases and 3 bases respectively, with 22 bases between them. CDR3 residues: CASSCRDCPLTSYNEQFF. CDR3 DNA: TGTGCCAGCAGTTGCCGGGACTGCCCTTTGACGAGCTACAATGAGCAGTTCTTC.

The chain couples TRBV4-3 to TRBJ2-1; 10 bases fit TRBD2. CDR3 length: 20 amino acids. CDR1 and CDR2 (germline): LGHNA, YSLEER. Trimming removed 0 bases from V and 0 bases from J; junction bases left unmatched: 11. This CDR3 is CASSQDIPLAGVYSYNEQFF. For the CDR3, the DNA is TGCGCCAGCAGCCAAGATATCCCCCTAGCGGGAGTTTACTCCTACAATGAGCAGTTCTTC.

Worth noting for this clonotype: The final CDR3 position lacks the conserved phenylalanine or tryptophan, pointing to a likely read error. The genes are TRBV20-1 and TRBJ2-1; possible D gene TRBD1, 5 bases. The CDR3 contains 16 residues. Trimming took off 0 bases at V and 1 base at J, with 13 bases between the two ends. Germline CDR1 is DFQATT and CDR2 is SNEGSKA (reference sequence). The CDR3 coding sequence is TGCAGTGCTAGAGACCCGGAGAAGGGGTCCTACAATGAGCAGTTCCTC. It specifies CSARDPEKGSYNEQFL.

This rearrangement joins TRBV25-1 to TRBJ1-2; D gene ambiguous. The V end was cut by 3 bases, the J end by 0 bases, with 17 bases between. The CDR3 is made up of 17 amino acids. The germline V gene encodes CDR1 MGHDK and CDR2 SYGVNS. This CDR3 reads CASSDIRGGRANYGYTF. For the CDR3, the DNA is TGTGCCAGCAGTGACATCCGGGGAGGCAGAGCTAACTATGGCTACACCTTC.

This clonotype appeared a few times. The V and J genes are TRBV20-1 and TRBJ2-3, with a tentative D call TRBD2 (6 bases). V gave up 6 bases and J gave up 6 bases, with 19 bases separating them. The CDR3 runs 14 residues. Germline CDR1 reads DFQATT; CDR2 reads SNEGSKA (reference sequence). The CDR3 nucleotides read TGCAGTGCCCCGGAGGCGGGGTACAGCGATACGCAGTATTTT. Amino acids: CSAPEAGYSDTQYF.